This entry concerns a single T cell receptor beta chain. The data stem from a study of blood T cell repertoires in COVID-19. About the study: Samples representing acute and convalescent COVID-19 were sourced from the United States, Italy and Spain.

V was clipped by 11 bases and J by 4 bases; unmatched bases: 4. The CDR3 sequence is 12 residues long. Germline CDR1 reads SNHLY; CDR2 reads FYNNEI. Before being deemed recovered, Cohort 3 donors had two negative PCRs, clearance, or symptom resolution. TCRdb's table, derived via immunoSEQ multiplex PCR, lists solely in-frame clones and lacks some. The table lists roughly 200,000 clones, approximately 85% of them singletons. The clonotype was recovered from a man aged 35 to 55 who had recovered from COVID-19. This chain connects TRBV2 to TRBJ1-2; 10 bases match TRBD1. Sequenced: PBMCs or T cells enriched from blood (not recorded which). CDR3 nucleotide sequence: TGTGCCGGGGACAGGGGTAGCTATGGCTACACCTTC. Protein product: CAGDRGSYGYTF.